A single sample is the source of the 27 T cell receptor beta chains below, sequenced in a study of T cells in Graves' hyperthyroidism and ophthalmopathy. Amplification targeted TCR beta CDR3 regions from RNA transcripts. HTBI primers drove first-round RT-PCR of the TCR CDR3. TCRdb used MiXCR to reprocess the multiplex PCR reads, holding one entry per CDR3 protein. The profile shows about 770,000 distinct CDR3 sequences, roughly a sixth of them singletons. The material sequenced was blood. All receptors derive from a woman aged 45 to 65 with Graves' hyperthyroidism that later progressed to Graves' ophthalmopathy.

The chain links TRBV7-9 to TRBJ1-6, with D perhaps TRBD1 (6 bases). The germline V and J ends were trimmed by 3 bases and 7 bases, with 10 bases remaining between them. Germline assignment: CDR1 SEHNR and CDR2 FQNEAQ (reference sequence). The CDR3 spans 14 residues. The CDR3 DNA reads as TGTGCCAGCAGCTTGACAGGCCAGAATTCACCCCTCCACTTT. This codes for CASSLTGQNSPLHF.

There are a few counts of this clonotype. The chain links TRBV25-1 to TRBJ1-1; D gene ambiguous. V lost 6 bases to trimming and J lost 10 bases, with 18 bases between them. CDR1 and CDR2 (germline): MGHDK, SYGVNS. The CDR3 has 13 residues. Here the CDR3 DNA reads TGTGCCAGCAGCGACGACCCGTACTCTGGAGCTTTCTTT. Translation: CASSDDPYSGAFF.

This clonotype was counted at least ten times. J is TRBJ2-1 and V is TRBV3-1; 7 bases agree with TRBD2. Germline CDR1 LGHDT, CDR2 YNNKEL (reference sequence). This CDR3 comprises 14 residues. V gave up 0 bases and J gave up 12 bases; unmatched junction bases: 8. CDR3 sequence (DNA): TGTGCCAGCAGCCAAGAAGGCGGTGTAGCGGGGCAGTTCTTC. Its protein is CASSQEGGVAGQFF.

This clonotype was recorded at least ten times. The chain uses TRBV18 and TRBJ2-3; weak D call: TRBD2 (5 bases). V was trimmed by 6 bases and J by 5 bases, leaving 9 bases between them. Germline V gene sequence: CDR1 KGHSH, CDR2 LQKENI. There are 12 residues in the CDR3. CDR3 in amino acids: CASSDEGDTQYF. For the CDR3, the DNA is TGTGCCAGCTCCGATGAGGGAGATACGCAGTATTTT.

This CDR3 is CSANGQDNQPQHF. CDR3 bases: TGCAGTGCAAACGGACAGGACAATCAGCCCCAGCATTTT. This rearrangement joins TRBV20-1 to TRBJ1-5; 7 bases agree with TRBD1. CDR1 and CDR2 (germline): DFQATT, SNEGSKA (reference sequence). V dropped 6 bases and J dropped 3; count of bases not matched to a gene: 5. This CDR3 has 13 residues.

The gene calls are TRBV5-4 and TRBJ2-1; 9 nucleotides align to TRBD1. Germline lookup yields CDR1 SGHNT and CDR2 YYREEE (reference sequence). The J segment lost 8 bases and the V segment lost 4 bases, leaving 7 bases of the junction unmatched. This CDR3 has 14 residues. The CDR3 spells CASSPGTGFHEQFF. Written as DNA, the CDR3 is TGTGCCAGCAGCCCCGGGACAGGGTTCCATGAGCAGTTCTTC.

This clonotype showed up just a few times. The chain employs TRBV5-1 and TRBJ2-4, with a possible D match to TRBD1 (5 bases). Germline-derived CDR1 and CDR2 are SGHRS and YFSETQ. Trimming took 0 bases from V and 3 from J, leaving 10 bases between them. The CDR3 is made up of 15 amino acids. Here the CDR3 DNA reads TGCGCCAGCAGCTTGGCCTTAGACAGCAAAAACATTCAGTACTTC. This gives the protein CASSLALDSKNIQYF.

The chain recombines TRBV19 with TRBJ1-1, with 7 positions matching TRBD1. Germline V lookup: CDR1 LNHDA, CDR2 SQIVND (reference sequence). V was pared by 7 bases and J by 4 bases, with 3 bases of the junction left unmatched. The CDR3 loop spans 12 amino acids. This chain's CDR3 is CASNRGTTEAFF. The CDR3 bases are TGTGCCAGTAACAGGGGAACCACTGAAGCTTTCTTT.

The chain links TRBV20-1 to TRBJ1-2; 7 nucleotides line up with TRBD1. This CDR3 spans 13 amino acids. CDR1 is DFQATT, CDR2 SNEGSKA, per germline (reference sequence). The CDR3 spells CSANRGLDYGYTF. The CDR3 region has the DNA TGCAGCGCGAATAGGGGGCTTGACTATGGCTACACCTTC.

This clonotype was seen at least ten times. V usage is TRBV20-1 and J usage is TRBJ1-2; no clear D gene. V lost 3 bases and J 7 bases, leaving 18 bases between the germline ends. Germline-derived CDR1 and CDR2 are DFQATT and SNEGSKA (reference sequence). The CDR3 is 14 amino acids. The CDR3 bases are TGCAGTGCTAGTCCCTCGGGCCCACCGAGTGGCTACACCTTC. Amino acids: CSASPSGPPSGYTF.

This clonotype was counted many times. The V gene is TRBV20-1, the J gene TRBJ2-3; 7 nucleotides agree with TRBD2. V trimming: 5 bases; J trimming: 2 bases; junction bases outside the gene matches: 7. The CDR3 length is 14 residues. The germline V gene has CDR1 DFQATT and CDR2 SNEGSKA (reference sequence). DNA for the CDR3: TGCAGTGCTCCAAAGCGGGGTGCCACAGATACGCAGTATTTT. The encoded protein is CSAPKRGATDTQYF.

This clonotype was seen at least ten times. The chain couples TRBV5-5 to TRBJ2-1, with D possibly matching TRBD1 (6 bases). The V gene lost 4 bases and the J gene lost 0 bases, with 11 bases spanning the gap. The germline V gene has CDR1 SGHKS and CDR2 YYEKEE (reference sequence). The CDR3 runs 15 residues. CDR3: CASSGRGSSYNEQFF. The CDR3 coding sequence is TGTGCCAGCAGCGGTAGGGGGAGCTCCTACAATGAGCAGTTCTTC. Full variable domain (outside the CDR3, taken from reference TRBV5-5 and TRBJ2-1): DAGVTQSPTHLIKTRGQQVTLRCSPISGHKSVSWYQQVLGQGPQFIFQYYEKEERGRGNFPDRFSARQFPNYSSELNVNALLLGDSALYLCASSGRGSSYNEQFFGPGTRLTVL.

The chain has TRBV2 and TRBJ1-5; D remains unclear. The V end lost 2 bases, the J end lost 9 bases, and 14 bases lay between the germline ends. This CDR3 has 14 amino acids. Germline lookup yields CDR1 SNHLY and CDR2 FYNNEI. CDR3 sequence (DNA): TGTGCCAGCAGTGAAAAAGGGCAGGTTTGGCCCCAGCATTTT. Translated: CASSEKGQVWPQHF.

The CDR3 reads CASTQTGGVYNEQFF. The DNA of the CDR3 is TGTGCCAGCACACAAACAGGGGGCGTCTACAATGAGCAGTTCTTC. The J gene is TRBJ2-1, the V gene TRBV12-3 or TRBV12-4, with 9 positions matching TRBD1. The CDR3 length is 15 residues. V lost 7 bases and J lost 3; bases outside the gene matches: 7.

V gene TRBV6-1 combines with J gene TRBJ1-6, with D tentatively TRBD1 (6 bases). The CDR3 is 14 amino acids. The ends were cut back, 5 bases at V and 8 bases at J, with 13 bases in the middle. CDR1 MNHNS and CDR2 SASEGT come from the germline V gene. As DNA, the CDR3 is TGTGCCAGCAGTCCTGTGGGGGGCGATTCACCCCTCCACTTT. It is translated as CASSPVGGDSPLHF.

This clonotype was detected a few times. This chain uses TRBV4-1 with TRBJ2-4; 16 bases are shared with TRBD2. Per germline, CDR1 MGHRA and CDR2 YSYEKL. The CDR3 runs 18 residues. J gave up 5 bases and V 2 bases, and 6 bases lay outside the gene matches. The chain's CDR3 is CASSQQPGLAGGENIQYF. The CDR3, as DNA: TGCGCCAGCAGCCAACAGCCGGGACTAGCGGGGGGGGAAAACATTCAGTACTTC.

This clonotype was counted between two and nine times. The chain is built from TRBV18 and TRBJ1-2; TRBD1 matches at 8 bases. V was pared by 5 bases and J by 2 bases, with 10 bases of the junction left unmatched. CDR3 length: 16 amino acids. Germline values: CDR1 KGHSH, CDR2 LQKENI. In DNA, the CDR3 is TGTGCCAGCTCATCACAGACAGGGGTTCGGAACTATGGCTACACCTTC. It translates to CASSSQTGVRNYGYTF.

DNA of the CDR3: TGCAGTGCTAGAGATATTAAGACGCCAGATACGCAGTATTTT. It specifies CSARDIKTPDTQYF. The chain links TRBV20-1 to TRBJ2-3; no clear D. The germline gives CDR1 DFQATT, CDR2 SNEGSKA (reference sequence). Trimming removed 0 bases from V and 4 bases from J, with 11 bases in between. This CDR3 region has 14 residues.

This clonotype was seen many times. The V and J genes are TRBV20-1 and TRBJ2-1; maybe TRBD1 (5 bases). The CDR3 length is 14 residues. Trimming pared 8 bases from V and 2 bases from J, leaving 16 bases between. Per the germline V gene, CDR1 is DFQATT and CDR2 is SNEGSKA (reference sequence). The CDR3 nucleotides are TGCAGTACGCAACAGGCGACCCCCTACAATGAGCAGTTCTTC. This sequence encodes CSTQQATPYNEQFF.

J is TRBJ2-1 and V is TRBV18, with 7 bases fitting TRBD1. Germline V gene data show CDR1 as KGHSH and CDR2 as LQKENI. The length of the CDR3 is 17 residues. Trimming at V came to 6 bases and at J to 2 bases, leaving 13 bases not matched to a gene. The CDR3 sequence is CASSRQVGQAPYNEQFF. The CDR3 DNA follows: TGTGCCAGCTCCCGTCAAGTTGGACAGGCACCCTACAATGAGCAGTTCTTC. The full variable domain, its missing parts supplied by reference TRBV18 and TRBJ2-1, is NAGVMQNPRHLVRRRGQEARLRCSPMKGHSHVYWYRQLPEEGLKFMVYLQKENIIDESGMPKERFSAEFPKEGPSILRIQQVVRGDSAAYFCASSRQVGQAPYNEQFFGPGTRLTVL.

Here the CDR3 DNA reads TGTGCCAGCAGTGAACTCCCGGGGAGTCGTTCACCCCTCCACTTT. Translation gives CASSELPGSRSPLHF. The chain joins TRBV6-1 to TRBJ1-6; D gene uncertain. Germline CDR1 reads MNHNS; CDR2 reads SASEGT. Between the trimmed V and J ends, which lost 2 bases and 9 bases, there was a span of 14 bases. CDR3 length equals 15 residues.

In its sample, this clonotype was seen many times. V usage is TRBV27 and J usage is TRBJ1-2, with a possible D match to TRBD1 (6 bases). The ends were cut back, 6 bases at V and 2 bases at J, with 13 bases in the middle. CDR3 length: 14 residues. Germline assignment: CDR1 MNHEY and CDR2 SMNVEV (reference sequence). CDR3 bases: TGTGCCAGCAGCTTAGGGGGACCGAACTATGGCTACACCTTC. Amino acids: CASSLGGPNYGYTF.

The chain is built from TRBV18 and TRBJ2-2; D uncertain. This CDR3 contains 13 residues. V gave up 2 bases and J gave up 5 bases, with 6 bases separating them. The germline V gene encodes CDR1 KGHSH and CDR2 LQKENI. CDR3 region: CASSPWGTGELFF. The CDR3 region has the DNA TGTGCCAGCTCACCATGGGGTACCGGGGAGCTGTTTTTT. The complete variable domain, with remaining parts taken from reference TRBV18 and TRBJ2-2, reads NAGVMQNPRHLVRRRGQEARLRCSPMKGHSHVYWYRQLPEEGLKFMVYLQKENIIDESGMPKERFSAEFPKEGPSILRIQQVVRGDSAAYFCASSPWGTGELFFGEGSRLTVL.

The rearrangement links TRBV7-9 to TRBJ2-1; D remains unclear. V was cut by 10 bases and J by 15 bases, with 10 bases left in between. The germline V gene encodes CDR1 SEHNR and CDR2 FQNEAQ (reference sequence). This CDR3 has 8 residues. CDR3 coding DNA: TGTGCCACCAGGTTACGGTTCTTC. Its translation is CATRLRFF.

At least ten counts were recorded for this clonotype. The chain couples TRBV2 to TRBJ2-2, with TRBD1 as a possible D gene (6 bases). The V end lost 8 bases, the J end lost 6 bases, and 25 bases lay between the germline ends. The CDR3 runs to 17 residues. Germline CDR1 SNHLY, CDR2 FYNNEI. DNA for the CDR3: TGTGCCAGCCTCGTTTCTTCCCGGGACATAATCGCCGGGGAGCTGTTTTTT. Translated, it gives CASLVSSRDIIAGELFF.

In its sample, this clonotype was seen many times. The chain combines TRBV20-1 with TRBJ1-1; D not resolved. The CDR3 is 13 residues long. From germline, CDR1 is DFQATT and CDR2 SNEGSKA (reference sequence). Trimming shortened V by 3 bases and J by 3 bases, and 11 bases separated the two germline ends. This chain's CDR3 is CSASIRGDTEAFF. The CDR3 DNA is TGCAGTGCTAGTATACGCGGTGACACTGAAGCTTTCTTT.

A note on this clonotype: With a much larger clone just one base away, this may be a read error. This chain links TRBV6-1 with TRBJ1-6; D is perhaps TRBD1 (6 bases). The germline CDR1 and CDR2 sequences are MNHNS and SASEGT. CDR3 length: 12 amino acids. The CDR3 here is CASSTGNSPPHF. The CDR3, as DNA: TGCGCCAGCAGCACAGGGAATTCACCCCCCCACTTT.